The present TCR beta chain was sequenced within a study of breast tumors, draining lymph nodes, adjacent tissues. General study findings and limits: That most tumor T cells come from lymph nodes remained unproven. Tumor repertoires ranked between lymph nodes and nontumor tissue in diversity, with V and J gene preferences. Compared with basal-like, luminal-like tumors shared significantly more repertoire with nontumor tissue. Most tumor T cells seemingly derive from lymph node, then expand in tumor.

Using its own MiXCR run on the multiplex PCR reads, TCRdb lists one record per CDR3 protein. The table includes nearly 200,000 distinct CDR3 sequences, approximately 33% detected once. Trimming left V 10 bases short and J 4 bases short, with 19 bases between. This CDR3 is 15 amino acids long. Axillary draining lymph nodes of breast cancer patients supplied the node samples. This clonotype was seen at least ten times. Antigen: not known. The sample consisted of axillary lymph node tissue. This clonotype was sampled from a female donor with breast cancer. Some clones in this sample may be carry-over from other donors' samples. J is TRBJ2-2 and V is TRBV12-3 or TRBV12-4; possibly TRBD1 for D (6 bases). The DNA for the CDR3 is TGTGCCACCAACAGCCAACAGGGTCCCACCGGGGAGCTGTTTTTT. The encoded protein is CATNSQQGPTGELFF.